The entry below gives a single T cell receptor (beta chain) sequence along with its context. The antigen is unknown. The data belong to a study of shared clonotypes between healthy human individuals. Study-wide points: Generation probabilities were higher for clonotypes shared across all four sorted-subset donors than for unshared ones. Richness estimates generally favored naive over memory subsets.

Germline-derived CDR1 and CDR2 are LNHDA and SQIVND (reference sequence). With 0 bases removed from V and 5 bases from J, the gap between germline ends came to 8 bases. This CDR3 has 14 residues. Generated by immunoSEQ multiplex PCR, the TCRdb table keeps only in-frame clones and is missing some. Seen here are hundreds of thousands of clones, around 96% observed once, and the top ten hold 0.11%. Naive CD8 cells lacked CD45RO and underwent positive selection for CCR7, leaving out terminally differentiated effector memory CD45RA+ cells. The chain carries TRBV19 and TRBJ2-1; D remains ambiguous. This receptor was identified in a woman under 40 in good health. The sequenced material came from naive CD8+ T cells sorted from blood. As DNA, the CDR3 is TGTGCCAGTAGTATAGATCATCCCAACAATGAGCAGTTCTTC. Its translation: CASSIDHPNNEQFF.